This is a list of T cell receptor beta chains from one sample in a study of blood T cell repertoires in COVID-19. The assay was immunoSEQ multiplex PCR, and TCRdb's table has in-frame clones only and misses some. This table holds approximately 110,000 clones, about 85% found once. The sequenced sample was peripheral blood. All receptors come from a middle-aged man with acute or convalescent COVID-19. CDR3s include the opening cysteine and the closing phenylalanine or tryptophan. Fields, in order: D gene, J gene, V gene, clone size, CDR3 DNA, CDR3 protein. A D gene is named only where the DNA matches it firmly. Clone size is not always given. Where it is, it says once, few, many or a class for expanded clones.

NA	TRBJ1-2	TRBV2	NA	TGTGCCAGCAGCGCCCCCAACAGCCCCCCTCGTGGCTACACCTTC	CASSAPNSPPRGYTF
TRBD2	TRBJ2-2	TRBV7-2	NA	TGTGCCAGCACCCAGGGGGCACTAGCGGGAGTCACCGGGGAGCTGTTTTTT	CASTQGALAGVTGELFF
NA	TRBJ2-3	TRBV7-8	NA	TGTGCCAGCAGCTCCGAGGGGCAGCGAGGGGGAACAGATACGCAGTATTTT	CASSSEGQRGGTDTQYF
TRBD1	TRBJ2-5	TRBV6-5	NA	TGTGCCAGCAGCCCAGGACAGGGGTTTGGTGAGACCCAGTACTTC	CASSPGQGFGETQYF
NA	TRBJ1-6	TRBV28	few	TGTGCCAGCAGTTCGCTCCGGGGGGGTATGAATTCACCCCTCCACTTT	CASSSLRGGMNSPLHF
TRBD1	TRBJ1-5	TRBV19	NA	TGTGCCAGTAGTGCGGGAGGGGGCGCGGTAAGGAGTCAGCCCCAGCATTTT	CASSAGGGAVRSQPQHF
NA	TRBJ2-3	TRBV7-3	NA	TGTGCCAGCAGCACGAGACACGGGGCAGATACGCAGTATTTT	CASSTRHGADTQYF
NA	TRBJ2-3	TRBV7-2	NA	TGTGCCAGCAGCGGGGGTGGACTACCTAGCACAGATACGCAGTATTTT	CASSGGGLPSTDTQYF
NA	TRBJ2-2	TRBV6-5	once	TGTGCCAGCAGTTACTCCAGGGGAGACACCGGGGAGCTGTTTTTT	CASSYSRGDTGELFF
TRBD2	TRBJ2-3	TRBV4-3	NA	TGCGCCAGCAGCCATTCCGGACTAGCGGGGAGCACAGATACGCAGTATTTT	CASSHSGLAGSTDTQYF
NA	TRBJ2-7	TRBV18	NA	TGTGCCAGCTCACCACCGCGGGGATACGGGCTCGAGCAGTACTTC	CASSPPRGYGLEQYF
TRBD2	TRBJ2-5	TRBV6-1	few	TGTGCCAGCAGTGAAGCACCTGGGACTAGCAGAGAGACCCAGTACTTC	CASSEAPGTSRETQYF
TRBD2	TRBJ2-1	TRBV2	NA	TGTGCCAGCAGCCGGACTAGCGGGAGAAATGAGCAGTTCTTC	CASSRTSGRNEQFF
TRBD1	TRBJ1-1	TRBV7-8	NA	TGTGCCAGCAGCAGAGACAGGGTTGAAGCTTTCTTT	CASSRDRVEAFF
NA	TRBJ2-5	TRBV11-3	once	TGTGCCAGCAGCTTGGGGCTAGAAGAGACCCAGTACTTC	CASSLGLEETQYF
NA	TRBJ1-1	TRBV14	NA	TGTGCCAGCAGCCAAGGACTCCTGAACACTGAAGCTTTCTTT	CASSQGLLNTEAFF
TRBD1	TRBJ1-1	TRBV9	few	TGTGCCAGCAGCTCGTCGGACAGGGTCGACAAAGCTTTCTTT	CASSSSDRVDKAFF
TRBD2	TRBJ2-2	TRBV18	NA	TGTGCCAGCTCACAACTAGCGGGAGACACCGGGGAGCTGTTTTTT	CASSQLAGDTGELFF
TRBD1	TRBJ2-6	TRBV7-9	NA	TGTGCCAGCAGCGGAACCCACCCGGGACAGGGAGCTGGGGCCAACGTCCTGACTTTC	CASSGTHPGQGAGANVLTF
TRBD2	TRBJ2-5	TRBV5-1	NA	TGCGCCAGCAGCTTGTCGGCGGGAGGACCTCAAGAGACCCAGTACTTC	CASSLSAGGPQETQYF
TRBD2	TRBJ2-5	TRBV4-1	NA	TGCGCCAGCAGCCAAGGAAAGCGGGGGGTGGCTAGGGAGACCCAGTACTTC	CASSQGKRGVARETQYF
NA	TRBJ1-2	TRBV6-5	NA	TGTGCCAGCAGTTACTCGCGGGGGACGACTTTATATGGCTACACCTTC	CASSYSRGTTLYGYTF
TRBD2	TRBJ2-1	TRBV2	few	TGTGCCAGCAGGACTAGCCAGGAGCAGTTCTTC	CASRTSQEQFF
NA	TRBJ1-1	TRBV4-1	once	TGCGCCAGCAGAAACAGGGTCATGAACACTGAAGCTTTCTTT	CASRNRVMNTEAFF
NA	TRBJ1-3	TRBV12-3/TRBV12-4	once	TGTGCCAGCAGCTTTGTGGAGGGAAACACCATATATTTT	CASSFVEGNTIYF
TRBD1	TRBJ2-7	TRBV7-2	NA	TGTGCCAGCAGCCAGCAGATGGGACAGGGCTACGAGCAGTACTTC	CASSQQMGQGYEQYF
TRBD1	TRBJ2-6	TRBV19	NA	TGTGCCAGTAGTACAGGGGGCCTCAGCTCTGGGGCCAACGTCCTGACTTTC	CASSTGGLSSGANVLTF
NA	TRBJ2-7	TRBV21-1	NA	TGTGCCAGCAGCGTTTGGACTAGCGGGAGGGTGGAGCAGTACTTC	CASSVWTSGRVEQYF
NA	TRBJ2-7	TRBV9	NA	TGTGCCAGCAGCCCCCCCGGGACAAGGGGCGAGCAGTACTTC	CASSPPGTRGEQYF
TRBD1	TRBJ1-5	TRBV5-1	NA	TGCGCCAGCAGCCCGGGACAGGGGGGCAATCAGCCCCAGCATTTT	CASSPGQGGNQPQHF
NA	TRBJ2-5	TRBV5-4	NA	TGTGCCAGCAGCAGGAGCGGACAAGAGACCCAGTACTTC	CASSRSGQETQYF
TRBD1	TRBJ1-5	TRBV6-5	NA	TGTGCCAGCAGCGAGCCAGGGGGCTATCAGCCCCAGCATTTT	CASSEPGGYQPQHF
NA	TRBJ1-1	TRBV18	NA	TGTGCCAGCTCACCCTCAGGGGCAGTTCGCACTGAAGCTTTCTTT	CASSPSGAVRTEAFF
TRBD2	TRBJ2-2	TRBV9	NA	TGTGCCAGCAGCGTACGCGGCGGGAGGGCCATAGGGGAGCTGTTTTTT	CASSVRGGRAIGELFF
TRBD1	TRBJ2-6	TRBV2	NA	TGTGCCAGCAGTCCCGACAGGGGCGGCGGGGCCAACGTCCTGACTTTC	CASSPDRGGGANVLTF
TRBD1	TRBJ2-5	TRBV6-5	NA	TGTGCCACCGTGACAGGGGGCTCCCAAGAGACCCAGTACTTC	CATVTGGSQETQYF
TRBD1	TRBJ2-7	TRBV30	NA	TGTGCCTGGAACTTGGACAGGGAAGGGGGCGAGCAGTACTTC	CAWNLDREGGEQYF
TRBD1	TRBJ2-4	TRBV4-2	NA	TGTGCCAGCAGCCAAGATGGGACAGTGGGCATTCAGTACTTC	CASSQDGTVGIQYF
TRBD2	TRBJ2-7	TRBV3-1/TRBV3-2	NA	TGTGCCAGCAGCCCCGGGACTAGCGTTTGGTACGAGCAGTACTTC	CASSPGTSVWYEQYF
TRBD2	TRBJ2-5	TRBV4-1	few	TGCGCCAGCAGCCACGGGGGGGGGCGAGAGACCCAGTACTTC	CASSHGGGRETQYF
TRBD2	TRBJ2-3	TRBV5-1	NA	TGCGCCAGCAGCTTCCGAAAAGGGGAGCGGGATCGCCCAGATACGCAGTATTTT	CASSFRKGERDRPDTQYF
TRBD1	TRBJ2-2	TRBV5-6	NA	TGTGCCAGCATCGGGGACAGGGGGCTACACGGGGAGCTGTTTTTT	CASIGDRGLHGELFF
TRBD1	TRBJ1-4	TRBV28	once	TGTGCCAGCAGCCCCGAGGGCAGGGGGCGCGGTGAAAAACTGTTTTTT	CASSPEGRGRGEKLFF
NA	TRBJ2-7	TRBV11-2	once	TGTGCCAGCAGCTTAGATCCAGGCGAGCAGTACTTC	CASSLDPGEQYF
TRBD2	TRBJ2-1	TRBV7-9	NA	TGTGCCAGCAGCTTCAGCGGGACGGTGAATGAGCAGTTCTTC	CASSFSGTVNEQFF
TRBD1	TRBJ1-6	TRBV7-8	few	TGTGCCAGCAGCGCCGGACAGGGGCGTAATTCACCCCTCCACTTT	CASSAGQGRNSPLHF
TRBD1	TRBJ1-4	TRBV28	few	TGTGCCAGCAGTCTCCGCAGGGGGCGCGGGGAAAAACTGTTTTTT	CASSLRRGRGEKLFF
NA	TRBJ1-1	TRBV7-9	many	TGTGCCAGCAGCTTTGACAGAGAAAAAGCTTTCTTT	CASSFDREKAFF
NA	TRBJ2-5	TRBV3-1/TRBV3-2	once	TGTGCCAGCAGCCGAATTTTGACAGGCGACTTCCAAGAGACCCAGTACTTC	CASSRILTGDFQETQYF
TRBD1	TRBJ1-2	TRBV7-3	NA	TGTGCCAGCAGCTTACCTGGACAGGAACTTGATGGCTACACCTTC	CASSLPGQELDGYTF
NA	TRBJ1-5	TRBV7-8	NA	TGTGCCAGCAGCTTAGTCTCAGGGGCGAATCAGCCCCAGCATTTT	CASSLVSGANQPQHF
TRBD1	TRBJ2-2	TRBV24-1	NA	TGTGCCACCAGTGATCCGGGACAGGGGTTCGCCGGGGAGCTGTTTTTT	CATSDPGQGFAGELFF